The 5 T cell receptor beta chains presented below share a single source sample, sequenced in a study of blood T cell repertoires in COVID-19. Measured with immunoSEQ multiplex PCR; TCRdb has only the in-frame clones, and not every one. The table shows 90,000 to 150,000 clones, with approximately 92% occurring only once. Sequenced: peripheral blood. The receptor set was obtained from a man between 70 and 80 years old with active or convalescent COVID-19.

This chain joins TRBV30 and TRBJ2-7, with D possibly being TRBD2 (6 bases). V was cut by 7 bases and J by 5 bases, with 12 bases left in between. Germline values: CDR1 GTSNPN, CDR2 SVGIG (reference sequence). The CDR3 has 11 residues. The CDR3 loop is CAYGGGNEQYF. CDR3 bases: TGTGCCTACGGCGGCGGGAACGAGCAGTACTTC.

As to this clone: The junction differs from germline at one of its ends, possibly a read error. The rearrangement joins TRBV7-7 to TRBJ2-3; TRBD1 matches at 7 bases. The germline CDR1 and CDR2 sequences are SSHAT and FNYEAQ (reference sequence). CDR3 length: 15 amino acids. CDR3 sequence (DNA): TGTGCTAGCAGCCCTGACAGGGCTAGCACAGATACGCAGTATTTT. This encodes CASSPDRASTDTQYF.

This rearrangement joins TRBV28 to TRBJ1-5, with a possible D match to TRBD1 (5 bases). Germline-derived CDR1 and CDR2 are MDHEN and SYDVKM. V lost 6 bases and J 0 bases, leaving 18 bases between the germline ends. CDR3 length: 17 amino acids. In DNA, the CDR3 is TGTGCCAGCAGCCGTTTCCGGGACTCTGGTAGCAATCAGCCCCAGCATTTT. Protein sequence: CASSRFRDSGSNQPQHF. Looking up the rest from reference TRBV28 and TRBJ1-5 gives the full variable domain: DVKVTQSSRYLVKRTGEKVFLECVQDMDHENMFWYRQDPGLGLRLIYFSYDVKMKEKGDIPEGYSVSREKKERFSLILESASTNQTSMYLCASSRFRDSGSNQPQHFGDGTRLSIL.

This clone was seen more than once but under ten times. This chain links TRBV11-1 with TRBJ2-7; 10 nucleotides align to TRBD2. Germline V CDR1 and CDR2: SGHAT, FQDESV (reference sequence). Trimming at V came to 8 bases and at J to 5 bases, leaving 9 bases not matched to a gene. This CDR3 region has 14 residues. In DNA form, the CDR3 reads TGTGCCAGCGGGGAGGGACTAGCGTTCGACGAGCAGTACTTC. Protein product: CASGEGLAFDEQYF. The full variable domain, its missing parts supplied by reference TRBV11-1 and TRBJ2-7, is EAEVAQSPRYKITEKSQAVAFWCDPISGHATLYWYRQILGQGPELLVQFQDESVVDDSQLPKDRFSAERLKGVDSTLKIQPAELGDSAMYLCASGEGLAFDEQYFGPGTRLTVT.

In DNA, the CDR3 is TGTGCCAGCAGCCAAGCCTACACTGAAGCTTTCTTT. Its protein product is CASSQAYTEAFF. The chain has TRBV3-1 (or the pseudogene TRBV3-2) and TRBJ1-1; D unclear. Deletions cut 1 base from V and 3 bases from J, with 3 bases between. CDR3 length equals 12 residues. CDR1 LGHDT and CDR2 YNNKEL come from the germline V gene (reference sequence).